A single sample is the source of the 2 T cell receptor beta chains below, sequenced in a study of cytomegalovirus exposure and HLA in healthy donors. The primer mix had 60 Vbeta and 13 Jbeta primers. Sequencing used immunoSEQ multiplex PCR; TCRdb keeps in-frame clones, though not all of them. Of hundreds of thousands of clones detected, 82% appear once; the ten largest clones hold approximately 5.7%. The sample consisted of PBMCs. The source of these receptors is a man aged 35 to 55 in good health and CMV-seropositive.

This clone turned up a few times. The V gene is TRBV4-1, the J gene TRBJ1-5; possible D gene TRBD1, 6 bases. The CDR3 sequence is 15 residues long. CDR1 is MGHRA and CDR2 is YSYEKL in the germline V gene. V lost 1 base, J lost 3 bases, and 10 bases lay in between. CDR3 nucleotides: TGCGCCAGCAGCCAAGGAACAGGGTACAATCAGCCCCAGCATTTT. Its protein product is CASSQGTGYNQPQHF.

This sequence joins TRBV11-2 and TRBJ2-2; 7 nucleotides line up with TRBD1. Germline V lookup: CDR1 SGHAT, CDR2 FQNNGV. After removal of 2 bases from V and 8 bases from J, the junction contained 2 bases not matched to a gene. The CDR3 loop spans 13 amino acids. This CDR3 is CASSLQGVGELFF. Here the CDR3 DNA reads TGTGCCAGCAGCTTACAGGGGGTGGGGGAGCTGTTTTTT.